This TCR beta chain was documented in a study of cytotoxic CD8 clonotypes in ibrutinib-treated CLL (dated by TCRdb to the early 2020s). About the investigation overall: The cohort was composed of some ten relapsed/refractory and about 15 treatment-naive patients; IGHV unmutated status was identified in 17 to 18 patients. Responses were partial in roughly 24 patients and complete in 2; after median approximately 5.5 years follow-up, about 14 stayed in remission and roughly twelve progressed. The response samples were drawn at a median of roughly twelve months into treatment, with a range of roughly 6 to 36 months. An average of about 250,000 productive templates and approximately 90,000 productive rearrangements was obtained per sample. Of the roughly 79 people in the trial, 26 had longitudinal samples available. Cryopreserved peripheral blood mononuclear cells were obtained before treatment, at response, and at either sustained remission or disease progression. Every sample from remission and from progressive disease was obtained while the patients were still on ibrutinib.

Each clonotype received, on average, about 9.7x coverage in deep resolution sequencing performed on a MiSeq, where the target depth lay between 1 in 1 million and 1 in 200,000 T cells. The immunoSEQ hsTCRB Kit was used to generate the TCR beta libraries. Per the original workflow: Data were analyzed with ImmunoSEQ Data Assistant and ImmunoSEQ Analyzer, with V, D and J genes assigned per IMGT definitions. Clonality, with values ranging from 0 to 1, was calculated as one minus the normalized Shannon entropy of productive rearrangement frequencies. Public clonotype analysis was restricted to overrepresented clonotypes comprising at least 0.05% of each patient's repertoire. Some 12 age-matched healthy donor repertoires from immuneACCESS served as clonality controls. The table was pulled from immuneACCESS by TCRdb, which kept in-frame rearrangements only. Such tables lose some clones; where checked, under half of the loss comes from unresolved V genes, and the rest has no known cause. The V and J calls and clone size come from that table; D and trimming were worked out from the DNA. This sample holds over 45,000 clones; approximately 50% were observed only once. 20% to 30% of the sample rests with the top ten.

Ends trimmed: V by 0 bases, J by 7 bases; bases unmatched to a gene: 9. The CDR3 goes from the cysteine to the phenylalanine over 16 residues. Only the CDR3 DNA is retained, 48 bases long and in frame from the first base. The germline V gene yields SGDLS for CDR1 and YYNGEE for CDR2. As for this clone: No cognate antigen has been identified for it. Base-call qualities are not available, and no considerably larger clone is one nucleotide away.

The meaning of the sample's time point label: progressive disease on ibrutinib. For TCR beta library preparation, around 2 micrograms of genomic DNA were isolated from cryopreserved PBMCs. Longitudinal blood samples from CLL patients on ibrutinib monotherapy were analyzed using high-throughput TCR beta sequencing. The patients were enrolled in a single-center, open-label phase 2 trial of ibrutinib monotherapy. Points the paper makes about the study in general: Sampling times were not matched between sustained-remission and progressing patients, and lymph node repertoires were not studied. At ibrutinib response clonality went up, during sustained remission it held steady, and at progression it dropped back toward baseline. Public clonotypes were rare and either shrank or stayed stable during treatment, and the rise in clonality at ibrutinib response reflected expansion of private clonotypes. Baseline clonality exceeded that of age-matched healthy donors and correlated strongly with circulating CD8+ T-cell counts.

The sequence is built from TRBV9 and TRBJ2-1, and 8 junction bases match TRBD2. The receptor was isolated from a human donor with chronic lymphocytic leukemia. The sample consisted of PBMCs, taken at disease progression, from a patient treated with ibrutinib. The CDR3 amino acid sequence is: CASSVGPAGAGNEQFF. The nucleotide sequence is given as TGTGCCAGCAGCGTAGGTCCAGCGGGAGCGGGGAATGAGCAGTTCTTC.